This record looks at one T cell receptor beta chain sequence and its context. Its antigen is currently unknown. The data were taken from a study of beta chain features in type 1 diabetes. Germline CDR1 reads SGHTA; CDR2 reads FQGNSA. The V gene lost 0 bases and the J gene lost 3 bases, with 8 bases spanning the gap. The CDR3 runs 14 residues. Study-level points and caveats: Whether HLA type influences TCRB rearrangement remained unresolved here. The naive, central memory and Treg TCRB repertoires of patients appeared to be more similar to one another than those of healthy donors.

The investigators reverse transcribed all of the isolated RNA, so they sequenced expressed TCRB transcripts. Approximately 3.5 million reads per sample were averaged for naive, central memory and regulatory samples. This table comes from immunoSEQ multiplex PCR, and its TCRdb copy is limited to in-frame clones, with some not included. This repertoire shows fewer than 400,000 clones, approximately 8% found once; its top ten account for more than 0.4%. The purity of all sorted populations exceeded 95%. The sample consisted of central memory CD4+ T cells from blood. The clonotype originates from a woman aged 18-30 years in good health. The chain joins TRBV7-2 to TRBJ1-1; weak D call: TRBD1 (6 bases). CDR3 bases: TGTGCCAGCAGCTTAGCGTCAGGGGACACTGAAGCTTTCTTT. Its protein is CASSLASGDTEAFF.